This T cell receptor beta chain came from a study of OX40 agonist ivuxolimab in advanced cancers. Measured with immunoSEQ multiplex PCR; TCRdb has only the in-frame clones, and not every one. The table has tens of thousands of clones, 85% seen once. V lost 3 bases and J 2 bases, leaving 11 bases between the germline ends. CDR3 size: 14 residues. CDR1 SEHNR and CDR2 FQNEAQ come from the germline V gene (reference sequence). The sample in question was CD4+ or CD8+ T cells sorted from blood, obtained in a trial of the OX40 agonist ivuxolimab. The V gene is TRBV7-9, the J gene TRBJ2-7; the D gene is possibly TRBD1 (5 bases). The TCR comes from an adult with an advanced solid tumor such as melanoma, head and neck, liver or kidney cancer. CDR3 in DNA: TGTGCCAGCAGCTTCATCGACAGAACCTACGAGCAGTACTTC. This encodes CASSFIDRTYEQYF.